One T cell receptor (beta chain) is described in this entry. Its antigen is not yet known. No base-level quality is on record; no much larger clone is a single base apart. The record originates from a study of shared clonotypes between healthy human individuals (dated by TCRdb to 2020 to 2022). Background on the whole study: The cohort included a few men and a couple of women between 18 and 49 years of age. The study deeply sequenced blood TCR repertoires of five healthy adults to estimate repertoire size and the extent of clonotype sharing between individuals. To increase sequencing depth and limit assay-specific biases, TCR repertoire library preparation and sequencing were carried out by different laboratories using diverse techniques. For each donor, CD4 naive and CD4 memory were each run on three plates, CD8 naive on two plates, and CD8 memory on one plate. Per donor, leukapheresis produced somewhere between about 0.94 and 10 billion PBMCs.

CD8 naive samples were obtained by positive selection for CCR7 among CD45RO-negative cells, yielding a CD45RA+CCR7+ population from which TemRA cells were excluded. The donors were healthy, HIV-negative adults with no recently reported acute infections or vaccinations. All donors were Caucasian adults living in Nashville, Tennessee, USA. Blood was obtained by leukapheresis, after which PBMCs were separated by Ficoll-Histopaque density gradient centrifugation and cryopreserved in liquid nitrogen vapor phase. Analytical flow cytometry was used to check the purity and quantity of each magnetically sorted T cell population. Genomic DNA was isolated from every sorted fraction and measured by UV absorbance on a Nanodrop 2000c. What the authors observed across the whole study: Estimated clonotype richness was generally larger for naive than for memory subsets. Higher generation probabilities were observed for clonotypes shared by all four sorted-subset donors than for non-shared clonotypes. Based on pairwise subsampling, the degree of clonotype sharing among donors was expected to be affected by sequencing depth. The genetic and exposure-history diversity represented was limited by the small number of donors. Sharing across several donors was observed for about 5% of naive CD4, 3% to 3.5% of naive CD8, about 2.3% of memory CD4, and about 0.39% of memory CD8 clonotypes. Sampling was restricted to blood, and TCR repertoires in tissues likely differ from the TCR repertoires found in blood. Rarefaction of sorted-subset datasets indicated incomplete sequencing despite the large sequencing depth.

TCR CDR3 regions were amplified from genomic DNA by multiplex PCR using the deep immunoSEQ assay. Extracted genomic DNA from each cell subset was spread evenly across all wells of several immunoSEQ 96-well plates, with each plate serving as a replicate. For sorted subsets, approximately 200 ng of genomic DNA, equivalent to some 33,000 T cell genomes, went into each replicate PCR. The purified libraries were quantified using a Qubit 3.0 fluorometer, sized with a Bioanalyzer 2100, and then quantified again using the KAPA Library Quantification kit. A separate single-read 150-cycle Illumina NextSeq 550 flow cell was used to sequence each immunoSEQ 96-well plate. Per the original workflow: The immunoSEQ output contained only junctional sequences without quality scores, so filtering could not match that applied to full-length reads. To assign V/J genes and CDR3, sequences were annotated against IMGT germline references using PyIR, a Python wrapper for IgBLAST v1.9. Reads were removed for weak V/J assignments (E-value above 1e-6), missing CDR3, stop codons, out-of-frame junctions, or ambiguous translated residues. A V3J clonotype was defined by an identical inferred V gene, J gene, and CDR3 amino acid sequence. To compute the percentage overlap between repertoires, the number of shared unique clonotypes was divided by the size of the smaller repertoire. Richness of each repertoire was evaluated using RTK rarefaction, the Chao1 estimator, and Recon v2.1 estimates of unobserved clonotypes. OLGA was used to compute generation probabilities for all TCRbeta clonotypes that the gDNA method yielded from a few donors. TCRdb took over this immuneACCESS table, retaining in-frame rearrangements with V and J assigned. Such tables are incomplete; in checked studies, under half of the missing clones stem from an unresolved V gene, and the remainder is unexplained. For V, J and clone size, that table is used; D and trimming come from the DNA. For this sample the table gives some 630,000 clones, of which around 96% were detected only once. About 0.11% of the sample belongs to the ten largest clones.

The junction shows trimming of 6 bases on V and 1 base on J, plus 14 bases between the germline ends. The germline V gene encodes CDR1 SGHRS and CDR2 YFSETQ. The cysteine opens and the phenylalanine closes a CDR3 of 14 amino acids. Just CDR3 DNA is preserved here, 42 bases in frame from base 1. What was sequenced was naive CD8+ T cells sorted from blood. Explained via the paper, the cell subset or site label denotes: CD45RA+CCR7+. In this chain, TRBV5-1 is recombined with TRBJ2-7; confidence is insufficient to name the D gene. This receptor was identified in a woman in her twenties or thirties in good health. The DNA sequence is TGCGCCAGCAAATTGGCAAGGGCTTCCTACGAGCAGTACTTC. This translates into CASKLARASYEQYF.